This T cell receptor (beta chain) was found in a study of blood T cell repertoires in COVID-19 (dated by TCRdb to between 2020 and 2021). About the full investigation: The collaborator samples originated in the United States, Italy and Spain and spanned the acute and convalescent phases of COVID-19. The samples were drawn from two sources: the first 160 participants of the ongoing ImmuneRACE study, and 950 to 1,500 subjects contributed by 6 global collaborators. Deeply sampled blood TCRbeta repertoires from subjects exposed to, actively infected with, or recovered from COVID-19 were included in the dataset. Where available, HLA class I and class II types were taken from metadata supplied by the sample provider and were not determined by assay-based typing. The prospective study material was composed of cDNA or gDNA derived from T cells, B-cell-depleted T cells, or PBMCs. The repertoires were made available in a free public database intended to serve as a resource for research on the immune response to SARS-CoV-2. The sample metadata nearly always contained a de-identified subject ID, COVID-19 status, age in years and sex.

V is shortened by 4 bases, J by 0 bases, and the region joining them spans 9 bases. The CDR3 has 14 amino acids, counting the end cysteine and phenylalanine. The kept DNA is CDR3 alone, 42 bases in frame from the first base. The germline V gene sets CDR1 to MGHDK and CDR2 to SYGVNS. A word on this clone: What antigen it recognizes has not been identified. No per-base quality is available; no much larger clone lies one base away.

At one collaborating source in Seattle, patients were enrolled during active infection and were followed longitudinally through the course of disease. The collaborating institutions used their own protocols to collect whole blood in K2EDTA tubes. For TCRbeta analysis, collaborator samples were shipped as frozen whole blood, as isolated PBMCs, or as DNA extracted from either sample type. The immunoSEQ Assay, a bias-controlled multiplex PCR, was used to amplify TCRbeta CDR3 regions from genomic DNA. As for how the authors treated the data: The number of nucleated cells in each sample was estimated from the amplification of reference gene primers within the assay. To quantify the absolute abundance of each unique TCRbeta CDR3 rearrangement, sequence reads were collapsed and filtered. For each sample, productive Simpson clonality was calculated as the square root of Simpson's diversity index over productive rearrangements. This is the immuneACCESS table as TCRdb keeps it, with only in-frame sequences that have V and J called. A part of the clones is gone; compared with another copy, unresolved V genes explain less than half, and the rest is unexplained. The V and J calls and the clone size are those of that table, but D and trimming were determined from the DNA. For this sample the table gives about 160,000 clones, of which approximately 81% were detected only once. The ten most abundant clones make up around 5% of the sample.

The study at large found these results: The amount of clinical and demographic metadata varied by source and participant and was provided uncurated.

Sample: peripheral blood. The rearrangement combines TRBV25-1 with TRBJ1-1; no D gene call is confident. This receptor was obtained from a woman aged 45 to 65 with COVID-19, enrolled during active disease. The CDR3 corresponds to CASSAYSLNTEAFF. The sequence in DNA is TGTGCCAGCAGTGCTTACAGTTTGAACACTGAAGCTTTCTTT.